The 30 T cell receptor beta chains given below trace back to one sample, sequenced in a study of CD8 T cells in ankylosing spondylitis. Via MiXCR, TCRdb re-called the 5' RACE reads, giving one row per CDR3 protein. The sample contains approximately 250,000 distinct CDR3 sequences, roughly a third of which appear only once. Sequencing used blood, either unsorted or a sorted T cell fraction (not recorded which). The receptors come from a male donor with ankylosing spondylitis or in good health (not recorded which).

This clonotype was seen more than once but under ten times. V is TRBV4-1 and J is TRBJ2-7; no clear D. The CDR3 has 14 amino acids. Germline CDR1 MGHRA, CDR2 YSYEKL. Between the trimmed V and J ends, which lost 1 base and 1 base, there was a span of 8 bases. CDR3 nucleotide sequence: TGCGCCAGCAGCCAAGTGGGTAAATCCTACGAGCAGTACTTC. This codes for CASSQVGKSYEQYF.

This clonotype was detected a few times. The gene calls are TRBV6-5 and TRBJ2-7; TRBD1 or TRBD2 may be the D gene (6 bases each). Trimming stripped 0 bases from V and 0 bases from J, with 12 bases between. This CDR3 region has 16 residues. Germline V gene sequence: CDR1 MNHEY, CDR2 SVGAGI. Here the CDR3 DNA reads TGTGCCAGCAGTTACTCGTCAGGGGACTTCTCCTACGAGCAGTACTTC. This codes for CASSYSSGDFSYEQYF.

The chain carries TRBV29-1 and TRBJ2-5, with a possible D match to TRBD1 (6 bases). In germline, CDR1 is SQVTM, CDR2 ANQGSEA. Trimming took off 4 bases at V and 5 bases at J, with 14 bases between the two ends. This CDR3 is built from 13 residues. CDR3 in amino acids: CSVGPRGKETQYF. DNA of the CDR3: TGCAGCGTTGGGCCGAGGGGGAAGGAGACCCAGTACTTC.

J is TRBJ1-2 and V is TRBV10-3, with 7 bases fitting TRBD1. The CDR3 runs 15 residues. V shed 5 bases and J 2 bases; nucleotides not matched to a gene: 8. The germline gives CDR1 ENHRY, CDR2 SYGVKD. Written as DNA, the CDR3 is TGTGCCATCAGTCAATTGACAGGGCCGAACTATGGCTACACCTTC. Translated, it gives CAISQLTGPNYGYTF.

A note on this clonotype: The junction departs from germline at one end; a sequencing error may be responsible. This sequence joins TRBV20-1 and TRBJ2-3; TRBD1 aligns across 10 bases. Germline CDR1 DFQATT, CDR2 SNEGSKA (reference sequence). This CDR3 comprises 17 residues. The CDR3 region has the DNA TGCTGTGCTAGAGATCAGGAGGACAGGGGGATCACAGATACGCAGTATTTT. Its translation: CCARDQEDRGITDTQYF.

This chain links TRBV29-1 with TRBJ2-1; TRBD2 agrees at 16 bases. The germline V gene encodes CDR1 SQVTM and CDR2 ANQGSEA. After removal of 6 bases from V and 7 bases from J, the junction contained 9 bases not matched to a gene. The CDR3 has 16 amino acids. This CDR3 reads CSVPGTSGGARNEQFF. The CDR3 nucleotides are TGCAGCGTCCCAGGGACTAGCGGGGGGGCAAGGAATGAGCAGTTCTTC.

This clonotype turned up a few times. The CDR3 sequence is CSAGTGGVEKLFF. The CDR3 DNA follows: TGCAGTGCAGGGACAGGGGGTGTTGAAAAACTGTTTTTT. J is TRBJ1-4 and V is TRBV20-1, with 11 nucleotides matching TRBD1. The junction had 4 bases not matched to a gene; V was cut back by 6 bases and J by 7 bases. The CDR3 spans 13 residues. Germline V gives CDR1 DFQATT, CDR2 SNEGSKA (reference sequence).

The CDR3 spells CASSRDGLAENEQYF. In DNA, the CDR3 is TGTGCCAGCAGCCGGGACGGACTAGCGGAGAACGAGCAGTACTTC. The chain has TRBV12-3 or TRBV12-4 and TRBJ2-7; 10 nucleotides line up with TRBD2. V shed 6 bases and J 5 bases; nucleotides not matched to a gene: 10. This CDR3 contains 15 residues.

This chain links TRBV12-3 or TRBV12-4 with TRBJ2-2; TRBD2 agrees at 8 bases. This CDR3 is 13 amino acids long. Trimming at V came to 3 bases and at J to 7 bases, leaving 1 base not matched to a gene. CDR3 sequence reads: CASSLRGVGELFF. The CDR3 coding sequence is TGTGCCAGCAGTTTGCGGGGGGTCGGGGAGCTGTTTTTT.

This clonotype has only a few counts. This chain connects TRBV29-1 to TRBJ2-1; 12 nucleotides agree with TRBD1. This CDR3 contains 16 residues. V was pared by 1 base and J by 2 bases, with 3 bases of the junction left unmatched. From germline, CDR1 is SQVTM and CDR2 ANQGSEA. The CDR3 here is CSVEVGTGGAYNEQFF. DNA of the CDR3: TGCAGCGTTGAAGTCGGGACAGGGGGCGCCTACAATGAGCAGTTCTTC.

This clonotype was seen more than once but under ten times. The chain employs TRBV11-2 and TRBJ1-4; D not resolved. This CDR3 spans 13 amino acids. Trimming took 0 bases from V and 6 from J, leaving 5 bases between them. CDR1 and CDR2 (germline): SGHAT, FQNNGV. The CDR3: CASSLESYEKLFF. CDR3 nucleotides: TGTGCCAGCAGCTTAGAGTCGTATGAAAAACTGTTTTTT.

CDR3 DNA: TGTGCCAGCAGTTACTCGGGCTCCCGAATCAACACCGGGGAGCTGTTTTTT. It encodes CASSYSGSRINTGELFF. The chain links TRBV6-5 to TRBJ2-2; D not resolved. The germline V gene has CDR1 MNHEY and CDR2 SVGAGI. CDR3 size: 17 residues. With 0 bases removed from V and 2 bases from J, the gap between germline ends came to 13 bases.

This chain links TRBV20-1 with TRBJ2-3; a possible D gene is TRBD1 (6 bases). CDR3 size: 13 residues. V shed 4 bases and J shed 3 bases, with 11 bases lying between them. Germline CDR1 reads DFQATT; CDR2 reads SNEGSKA (reference sequence). The CDR3 DNA follows: TGCAGTGCTACAAATGGGACAACAGATACGCAGTATTTT. Translated: CSATNGTTDTQYF.

This clonotype was counted a few times. This chain links TRBV10-3 with TRBJ2-3, with 9 bases aligning to TRBD2. CDR3 length: 13 amino acids. Germline V CDR1 and CDR2: ENHRY, SYGVKD. V lost 7 bases and J lost 5; bases outside the gene matches: 4. The CDR3 DNA sequence: TGTGCCATCACTAGCGGGGCCGGAGATACGCAGTATTTT. Amino acids: CAITSGAGDTQYF.

The gene calls are TRBV7-8 and TRBJ2-7, with TRBD1 matching over 7 bases. Per germline, CDR1 SGHVS and CDR2 FQNEAQ. Trimming at V came to 5 bases and at J to 13 bases, leaving 11 bases not matched to a gene. This CDR3 has 12 residues. CDR3 loop: CASSPEATGLYF. Here the CDR3 DNA reads TGTGCCAGCAGCCCCGAGGCGACAGGGCTCTACTTC.

The V and J genes are TRBV12-3 or TRBV12-4 and TRBJ1-4, with no clear D. Trimming pared 7 bases from V and 0 bases from J, leaving 6 bases between. The CDR3 spans 13 residues. The DNA of the CDR3 is TGTGCCAGCACGCCTGCAACTAATGAAAAACTGTTTTTT. It yields the protein CASTPATNEKLFF.

This chain joins TRBV5-1 and TRBJ2-3; 8 nucleotides match TRBD2. With 5 bases clipped from V and 2 bases from J, the junction kept 7 bases outside the gene matches. From germline, CDR1 is SGHRS and CDR2 YFSETQ. There are 15 residues in the CDR3. The CDR3 loop is CASRDTSGLTDTQYF. The CDR3 DNA sequence: TGCGCCAGCAGGGATACTAGCGGACTCACAGATACGCAGTATTTT.

This chain uses TRBV20-1 with TRBJ1-5; 8 bases line up with TRBD1. Germline V gene data show CDR1 as DFQATT and CDR2 as SNEGSKA (reference sequence). This CDR3 has 16 amino acids. After removal of 2 bases from V and 5 bases from J, the junction contained 11 bases not matched to a gene. The CDR3 DNA reads as TGCAGTGCTAGATCCTGGCGTACAGGGGGGGATCAGCCCCAGCATTTT. The encoded protein is CSARSWRTGGDQPQHF.

In DNA, the CDR3 is TGCGCCAGCAGCTTGGATCAGCCCCAGCATTTT. Translated, it gives CASSLDQPQHF. The chain employs TRBV5-1 and TRBJ1-5, with D unclear. CDR1 and CDR2 (germline): SGHRS, YFSETQ. This CDR3 region has 11 residues. V was pared by 0 bases and J by 5 bases, with 0 bases between.

The chain recombines TRBV9 with TRBJ2-1; 9 bases are a match to TRBD1. V lost 6 bases, J lost 5 bases, and 15 bases stayed unmatched. The CDR3 loop spans 17 amino acids. Germline CDR1 is SGDLS and CDR2 is YYNGEE. The DNA of the CDR3 is TGTGCCAGCAAGATCTTTTACCGGGACAGGGAGGACAATGAGCAGTTCTTC. Its translation: CASKIFYRDREDNEQFF. The entire variable domain, with the rest obtained from reference TRBV9 and TRBJ2-1, is as follows: DSGVTQTPKHLITATGQRVTLRCSPRSGDLSVYWYQQSLDQGLQFLIQYYNGEERAKGNILERFSAQQFPDLHSELNLSSLELGDSALYFCASKIFYRDREDNEQFFGPGTRLTVL.

This clonotype was seen more than once but under ten times. V gene TRBV7-2 combines with J gene TRBJ2-1; 11 bases fit TRBD2. The CDR3 loop spans 15 amino acids. The V segment lost 2 bases and the J segment 7 bases; nucleotides outside the gene matches: 4. Germline-derived CDR1 and CDR2 are SGHTA and FQGNSA. CDR3 nucleotide sequence: TGTGCCAGCAGCTTATATAGCGGGGGGGCAAATGAGCAGTTCTTC. Its translation is CASSLYSGGANEQFF.

The chain links TRBV20-1 to TRBJ1-6; D is perhaps TRBD1 (6 bases). This CDR3 has 14 residues. V was clipped by 4 bases and J by 10 bases, with 17 bases between them. From germline, CDR1 is DFQATT and CDR2 SNEGSKA (reference sequence). The CDR3 loop is CSAIEQGVKSPLHF. CDR3 DNA sequence: TGCAGTGCTATCGAACAGGGAGTTAAGTCACCCCTCCACTTT.

This sequence joins TRBV9 and TRBJ2-3, with a weak D call TRBD1 (5 bases). Germline lookup yields CDR1 SGDLS and CDR2 YYNGEE. The CDR3 has 15 amino acids. Trimming shortened V by 0 bases and J by 0 bases, and 8 bases separated the two germline ends. The CDR3 reads CASSVEQASTDTQYF. In nucleotides, the CDR3 is TGTGCCAGCAGCGTAGAACAGGCTAGCACAGATACGCAGTATTTT.

V usage is TRBV6-1 and J usage is TRBJ2-1; tentatively, D is TRBD1 or TRBD2 (5 bases each). This CDR3 spans 13 amino acids. Per the germline V gene, CDR1 is MNHNS and CDR2 is SASEGT. Trimming removed 6 bases at V and 7 bases at J, with 13 bases between. The CDR3 DNA reads as TGTGCCAGCAGGAAAAGGTGGGGGAATGAGCAGTTCTTC. Amino acid sequence: CASRKRWGNEQFF.

At least ten counts were recorded for this clonotype. The chain combines TRBV6-6 with TRBJ1-5; D unclear. Germline loops: CDR1 MNHNY, CDR2 SVGAGI (reference sequence). The length of the CDR3 is 13 residues. V gave up 5 bases and J gave up 4 bases, with 9 bases separating them. CDR3: CASSGPKNQPQHF. CDR3 coding DNA: TGTGCCAGCAGTGGACCCAAGAATCAGCCCCAGCATTTT.

This clonotype was seen a handful of times. This chain joins TRBV29-1 and TRBJ2-7; maybe TRBD1 (5 bases). The length of the CDR3 is 14 residues. Deletions cut 4 bases from V and 0 bases from J, with 13 bases between. Looked up from germline, CDR1 is SQVTM and CDR2 is ANQGSEA. CDR3 sequence (DNA): TGCAGCGTTGGTCGTTCAGGGCTCTCCTACGAGCAGTACTTC. Translation gives CSVGRSGLSYEQYF.

J is TRBJ2-7 and V is TRBV20-1; D may correspond to TRBD1 or TRBD2 (7 bases each). CDR3 size: 14 residues. Trimming removed 4 bases from V and 2 bases from J, with 15 bases in between. Germline V gives CDR1 DFQATT, CDR2 SNEGSKA (reference sequence). As DNA, the CDR3 is TGCAGTGCTACAAGACAGGGAGGGGCCTACGAGCAGTACTTC. Protein: CSATRQGGAYEQYF.

The rearrangement uses TRBV20-1 and TRBJ2-1; 11 bases fit TRBD1. Germline V gene data show CDR1 as DFQATT and CDR2 as SNEGSKA (reference sequence). The CDR3 contains 15 residues. V lost 6 bases and J lost 6; bases outside the gene matches: 10. The CDR3 nucleotides are TGCAGTGCCCGGGGGACAGGGGGAGCTTCCAATGAGCAGTTCTTC. Amino acids: CSARGTGGASNEQFF.

The CDR3 loop reads CSARTSSYEQYF. CDR3 nucleotides: TGCAGTGCCCGGACATCCTCCTACGAGCAGTACTTC. V gene TRBV20-1 combines with J gene TRBJ2-7; TRBD1 might be the D (5 bases). Germline CDR1 DFQATT, CDR2 SNEGSKA (reference sequence). The CDR3 totals 12 residues. Trimming pared 6 bases from V and 0 bases from J, leaving 9 bases between.

The rearrangement links TRBV7-8 to TRBJ1-2; the D gene is possibly TRBD1 (5 bases). The germline V gene has CDR1 SGHVS and CDR2 FQNEAQ. The CDR3 is 14 residues long. V lost 1 base, J lost 7 bases, and 13 bases lay in between. The CDR3 DNA is TGTGCCAGCAGCTTAGTCTCCCGGGGCACTGGCTACACCTTC. Protein: CASSLVSRGTGYTF.